The 18 T cell receptor beta chains listed next were all sequenced from one sample in a study of graft-versus-host responses after intestinal transplantation. Sequencing used immunoSEQ multiplex PCR; TCRdb keeps in-frame clones, though not all of them. The sample shows roughly 53,000 clones, 91% of them seen only once. Specimen: PBMCs, collected roughly 660 days after intestinal transplant. These receptors all stem from a human patient who received an intestinal transplant, so some T cells may come from the graft donor.

This chain links TRBV5-5 with TRBJ1-3; D is unresolved. The CDR3 loop spans 11 amino acids. Trimming took 4 bases from V and 5 from J, leaving 4 bases between them. Germline CDR1 is SGHKS and CDR2 is YYEKEE (reference sequence). CDR3 amino acids: CASSQRNTIYF. The CDR3 DNA sequence: TGTGCCAGCAGCCAAAGAAACACCATATATTTT.

This chain connects TRBV18 to TRBJ1-6; 9 bases map to TRBD1. The germline gives CDR1 KGHSH, CDR2 LQKENI. CDR3 length equals 14 residues. V was pared by 5 bases and J by 6 bases, with 2 bases of the junction left unmatched. CDR3 in DNA: TGTGCCAGCTCATCGGGACAGGGTAATTCACCCCTCCACTTT. As protein: CASSSGQGNSPLHF.

The chain uses TRBV11-2 and TRBJ2-7, with D unresolved. The germline V gene encodes CDR1 SGHAT and CDR2 FQNNGV. Trimming took off 5 bases at V and 5 bases at J, with 13 bases between the two ends. CDR3 length equals 13 residues. For the CDR3, the DNA is TGTGCCAGCAGCCCGGCCGGGTCCAACGAGCAGTACTTC. This encodes CASSPAGSNEQYF.

This chain links TRBV7-9 with TRBJ2-5; D is uncertain. The germline V gene encodes CDR1 SEHNR and CDR2 FQNEAQ (reference sequence). This CDR3 spans 15 amino acids. V lost 1 base and J lost 0, with 9 bases in between. The CDR3 DNA is TGTGCCAGCAGCTTAGGGCCGACAAACCAAGAGACCCAGTACTTC. Its translation is CASSLGPTNQETQYF.

V usage is TRBV5-1 and J usage is TRBJ1-4, with D maybe TRBD1 (6 bases). The CDR3 sequence is 15 residues long. V lost 3 bases and J lost 4, with 13 bases in between. The V gene's germline CDR1 is SGHRS and CDR2 YFSETQ. CDR3 DNA: TGCGCCAGCAGCTCCGGACAGTCCTTTAATGAAAAACTGTTTTTT. The encoded protein is CASSSGQSFNEKLFF.

The chain combines TRBV7-8 with TRBJ1-1, with a tentative D call TRBD1 (5 bases). Trimming cost V 7 bases and J 0 bases, with 15 bases left between them. Germline CDR1 and CDR2: SGHVS and FQNEAQ. This CDR3 is 15 amino acids long. CDR3 sequence: CASMGFREVNTEAFF. CDR3 bases: TGTGCCAGCATGGGATTCAGGGAGGTGAACACTGAAGCTTTCTTT.

This rearrangement joins TRBV2 to TRBJ2-6; a weak D match, TRBD2 (6 bases). The CDR3 consists of 15 residues. Germline V gene data show CDR1 as SNHLY and CDR2 as FYNNEI. Trimming shortened V by 10 bases and J by 2 bases, and 15 bases separated the two germline ends. The CDR3 protein is CATAGGLAGANVLTF. The CDR3 coding sequence is TGTGCCACTGCCGGGGGATTAGCTGGGGCCAACGTCCTGACTTTC.

The CDR3 here is CAWDQGSYGNQPQHF. The CDR3 DNA reads as TGTGCCTGGGATCAGGGGAGTTATGGCAATCAGCCCCAGCATTTT. The genes are TRBV30 and TRBJ1-5; weak D call: TRBD1 (6 bases). V lost 5 bases to trimming and J lost 2 bases, with 16 bases between them. The CDR3 contains 15 residues. Germline lookup yields CDR1 GTSNPN and CDR2 SVGIG (reference sequence).

This chain uses TRBV4-1 with TRBJ2-5; 9 bases are shared with TRBD2. CDR3 length: 15 residues. Germline CDR1 is MGHRA and CDR2 is YSYEKL. The V gene end was trimmed by 0 bases and the J gene end by 4 bases; junction bases not matched to a gene: 3. The CDR3 here is CASSQDSLAGETQYF. The DNA of the CDR3 is TGCGCCAGCAGCCAAGATTCACTAGCGGGAGAGACCCAGTACTTC.

A word on this clone: The same CDR3 also results from other DNA sequences found in this sample. V is TRBV7-9 and J is TRBJ2-7, with TRBD1 identical over 7 bases. This CDR3 region has 14 residues. Germline values: CDR1 SEHNR, CDR2 FQNEAQ (reference sequence). V was clipped by 2 bases and J by 3 bases; unmatched bases: 4. The CDR3 region has the DNA TGTGCCAGCAGCTTACGCCAGGGGGTCTACGAGCAGTACTTC. Translating it yields CASSLRQGVYEQYF.

The V and J genes are TRBV10-3 and TRBJ2-5, with D possibly being TRBD1 (6 bases). Trimming pared 2 bases from V and 2 bases from J, leaving 15 bases between. Germline V CDR1 and CDR2: ENHRY, SYGVKD. The CDR3 runs 16 residues. The CDR3 protein is CAISEREPGTQETQYF. As DNA, the CDR3 is TGTGCCATCAGTGAGAGGGAGCCCGGGACACAAGAGACCCAGTACTTC.

This clone was observed a handful of times. This chain links TRBV10-3 with TRBJ2-7; D is uncertain. This CDR3 contains 12 residues. V was clipped by 2 bases and J by 10 bases, with 12 bases between them. The germline gives CDR1 ENHRY, CDR2 SYGVKD. The CDR3 loop is CAISEKGLGQYF. The DNA of the CDR3 is TGTGCCATCAGTGAGAAAGGGTTGGGACAGTACTTC.

The chain employs TRBV9 and TRBJ2-5; D gene uncertain. Trimming cost V 0 bases and J 2 bases, with 8 bases left between them. The V gene's germline CDR1 is SGDLS and CDR2 YYNGEE. This CDR3 has 14 amino acids. The CDR3 sequence is CASSVAPNQETQYF. CDR3 sequence (DNA): TGTGCCAGCAGCGTAGCCCCGAATCAAGAGACCCAGTACTTC.

The chain employs TRBV7-6 and TRBJ2-5; D possibly corresponds to TRBD1 (5 bases). Trimming left V 6 bases short and J 4 bases short, with 15 bases between. There are 14 residues in the CDR3. Germline lookup yields CDR1 SGHVS and CDR2 FNYEAQ. The CDR3 nucleotides are TGTGCCAGCAGATCAAGGGTAGGGGTAGAGACCCAGTACTTC. Its translation is CASRSRVGVETQYF.

This clone is a singleton in its sample. The chain uses TRBV6-5 and TRBJ2-7, with D tentatively TRBD1 or TRBD2 (6 bases each). With 2 bases removed from V and 1 base from J, the gap between germline ends came to 12 bases. Per the germline V gene, CDR1 is MNHEY and CDR2 is SVGAGI. The CDR3 consists of 15 residues. CDR3 sequence: CASSYATGGSYEQYF. The CDR3 DNA is TGTGCCAGCAGTTACGCGACAGGAGGGTCCTACGAGCAGTACTTC.

The chain joins TRBV11-2 to TRBJ2-3, with D possibly TRBD1 on 5 matching bases. The CDR3 runs to 14 residues. From germline, CDR1 is SGHAT and CDR2 FQNNGV. The V end was cut by 6 bases, the J end by 1 base, with 11 bases between. The CDR3 loop is CASRVRDRTDTQYF. CDR3 in DNA: TGTGCCAGCAGGGTCAGGGATCGCACAGATACGCAGTATTTT.

This chain uses TRBV27 with TRBJ1-1; D is unresolved. This CDR3 is 13 amino acids long. The V gene's germline CDR1 is MNHEY and CDR2 SMNVEV (reference sequence). Trimming stripped 6 bases from V and 8 bases from J, with 16 bases between. The CDR3 DNA follows: TGTGCCAGCAGCCGGGAGGGAATACCCGAAGCTTTCTTT. As protein: CASSREGIPEAFF.

This clone was recorded once. V usage is TRBV30 and J usage is TRBJ2-1, with no clear D. Trimming took 7 bases from V and 6 from J, leaving 10 bases between them. From germline, CDR1 is GTSNPN and CDR2 SVGIG (reference sequence). CDR3 size: 11 residues. The CDR3 DNA sequence: TGTGCCTCTAATAGACCCAATGAGCAGTTCTTC. Translated: CASNRPNEQFF.